Below, 21 T cell receptor beta chains from the same sample are listed, as sequenced in a study of vaccination and CD4 T cells after COVID-19. An Oncomine TCR Beta short-read assay was used to sequence the DNA from cultured CD4+ T cells. TCRdb re-called the PCR reads with MiXCR, one entry per CDR3 protein. The table lists 13,000 to 15,000 distinct CDR3 sequences, 73% of them singletons. Indicated treatment: roughly 11-day PBMC culture with coronavirus spike peptide pools or control peptides (ViraFEST assay). Their antigens remain unidentified. The sequenced sample consisted of CD4+ T cells from blood, cultured in vitro. These receptors all stem from a human donor who had recovered from COVID-19.

The rearrangement joins TRBV15 to TRBJ2-5, with TRBD2 matching 13 bases. This CDR3 is built from 16 residues. Germline V gives CDR1 LNHNV, CDR2 YYDKDF (reference sequence). The junction had 5 bases not matched to a gene; V was cut back by 3 bases and J by 4 bases. The CDR3 nucleotides are TGTGCCACCAGCAGGTCCGGGACTAGCGGGACAGAGACCCAGTACTTC. Residues: CATSRSGTSGTETQYF.

The chain recombines TRBV7-2 with TRBJ2-1, with a tentative D call TRBD1 (6 bases). This CDR3 region has 15 residues. Germline assignment: CDR1 SGHTA and CDR2 FQGNSA. The germline V and J ends were trimmed by 6 bases and 0 bases, with 12 bases remaining between them. CDR3 sequence reads: CASRFQGSSYNEQFF. The CDR3 DNA reads as TGTGCCAGCAGGTTCCAGGGGAGCTCCTACAATGAGCAGTTCTTC. The whole variable domain, remainder taken from reference TRBV7-2 and TRBJ2-1, is GAGVSQSPSNKVTEKGKDVELRCDPISGHTALYWYRQSLGQGLEFLIYFQGNSAPDKSGLPSDRFSAERTGGSVSTLTIQRTQQEDSAVYLCASRFQGSSYNEQFFGPGTRLTVL.

The chain couples TRBV19 to TRBJ1-6; no reliable D call. The V gene's germline CDR1 is LNHDA and CDR2 SQIVND (reference sequence). Trimming took off 1 base at V and 3 bases at J, with 10 bases between the two ends. The CDR3 is 16 residues long. CDR3 sequence: CASSIVLRGYNSPLHF. The CDR3 region has the DNA TGTGCCAGTAGTATAGTGCTTCGTGGCTATAATTCACCCCTCCACTTT.

This chain uses TRBV2 with TRBJ1-2; D ambiguous. The germline V gene encodes CDR1 SNHLY and CDR2 FYNNEI. This CDR3 has 13 amino acids. Trimming left V 3 bases short and J 4 bases short, with 9 bases between. Written as DNA, the CDR3 is TGTGCCAGCAGTGATCAGGAGACCTATGGCTACACCTTC. Translating gives CASSDQETYGYTF.

About this clonotype itself: At one end, the junction sequence differs from germline, possibly due to a read error. The chain is built from TRBV20-1 and TRBJ2-7; D is ambiguous. Germline-derived CDR1 and CDR2 are DFQATT and SNEGSKA (reference sequence). The CDR3 is 15 amino acids. This chain's CDR3 is CSASLGGVDNGEQHF. Written as DNA, the CDR3 is TGCAGTGCTAGCCTGGGTGGGGTCGATAACGGCGAGCAGCACTTC.

The rearrangement uses TRBV11-2 and TRBJ1-6; TRBD1 agrees at 8 bases. The CDR3 runs to 16 residues. CDR1 is SGHAT, CDR2 FQNNGV, per germline. V shed 5 bases, J shed 0 bases, and the junction held 3 bases outside the gene matches. CDR3 region: CASSPGTGSYNSPLHF. In DNA form, the CDR3 reads TGTGCCAGCAGCCCGGGGACAGGCTCCTATAATTCACCCCTCCACTTT. Full variable domain (outside the CDR3, taken from reference TRBV11-2 and TRBJ1-6): EAGVAQSPRYKIIEKRQSVAFWCNPISGHATLYWYQQILGQGPKLLIQFQNNGVVDDSQLPKDRFSAERLKGVDSTLKIQPAKLEDSAVYLCASSPGTGSYNSPLHFGNGTRLTVT.

This clonotype was recorded a few times. The chain joins TRBV6-4 to TRBJ2-1; 8 bases agree with TRBD1. The CDR3 extends over 16 amino acids. Germline trimming cut 0 bases from V and 1 base from J; bases unmatched to any gene: 2. Germline CDR1 and CDR2: MRHNA and SNTAGT. The CDR3 loop is CASSDSGTGSYNEQFF. As DNA, the CDR3 is TGTGCCAGCAGTGACTCTGGGACAGGTTCCTACAATGAGCAGTTCTTC.

The rearrangement links TRBV7-2 to TRBJ1-2; D unclear. Germline-derived CDR1 and CDR2 are SGHTA and FQGNSA. This CDR3 region has 14 residues. Trimming stripped 3 bases from V and 0 bases from J, with 8 bases between. The CDR3 spells CASSFETANYGYTF. CDR3 DNA sequence: TGTGCCAGCAGCTTTGAAACAGCTAACTATGGCTACACCTTC.

The chain uses TRBV24-1 and TRBJ1-5; tentatively, D is TRBD1 (6 bases). CDR3 length: 14 amino acids. Trimming shortened V by 2 bases and J by 2 bases, and 6 bases separated the two germline ends. The V gene's germline CDR1 is KGHDR and CDR2 SFDVKD. The CDR3 protein is CATSDYRGNQPQHF. CDR3 nucleotides: TGTGCCACCAGTGATTACAGGGGCAATCAGCCCCAGCATTTT.

The chain has TRBV20-1 and TRBJ2-7; 9 bases are shared with TRBD2. The CDR3 sequence is 14 residues long. Germline V gene lookup returns CDR1 DFQATT and CDR2 SNEGSKA (reference sequence). V lost 8 bases and J lost 3; bases outside the gene matches: 11. CDR3 DNA sequence: TGCAGTCTCTCGAGCGGCGGGAGGGACTACGAGCAGTACTTC. Translating it yields CSLSSGGRDYEQYF.

This clonotype was counted between two and nine times. This chain uses TRBV7-2 with TRBJ2-2; 14 bases align to TRBD2. The CDR3 extends over 17 amino acids. V dropped 1 base and J dropped 7; count of bases not matched to a gene: 5. The germline V gene encodes CDR1 SGHTA and CDR2 FQGNSA. The CDR3 bases are TGTGCCAGCAGCTTAGGACTAGCGGGAGGGCGGAGCGGGGAGCTGTTTTTT. It yields the protein CASSLGLAGGRSGELFF.

A single count supports this clonotype. As DNA, the CDR3 is TGCAGCGTTAATACGGAAAACACTGAAGCTTTCTTT. Its translation: CSVNTENTEAFF. The J gene is TRBJ1-1, the V gene TRBV29-1; D gene unclear. The CDR3 has 12 amino acids. Germline V gene data show CDR1 as SQVTM and CDR2 as ANQGSEA. Trimming left V 5 bases short and J 2 bases short, with 9 bases between. The full variable domain, completed using reference TRBV29-1 and TRBJ1-1, is SAVISQKPSRDICQRGTSLTIQCQVDSQVTMMFWYRQQPGQSLTLIATANQGSEATYESGFVIDKFPISRPNLTFSTLTVSNMSPEDSSIYLCSVNTENTEAFFGQGTRLTVV.

The V call is TRBV7-6, the J call TRBJ2-7; TRBD2 agrees at 12 bases. Trimming took 3 bases from V and 7 from J; bases not matched to a gene: 10. Germline lookup yields CDR1 SGHVS and CDR2 FNYEAQ. The CDR3 has 16 amino acids. The CDR3 DNA is TGTGCCAGCAGCTTTAGTTCTACTAGCGGGAGGTCTGAGCAGTACTTC. Its protein product is CASSFSSTSGRSEQYF.

The chain recombines TRBV27 with TRBJ2-2, with 12 nucleotides matching TRBD2. Germline-derived CDR1 and CDR2 are MNHEY and SMNVEV (reference sequence). With V trimmed by 3 bases and J by 5 bases, 10 bases remained unmatched. This CDR3 is 18 amino acids long. The CDR3 DNA is TGTGCCAGCAGTTTGAGGATGCTAGCGGGAGGGATAACCGGGGAGCTGTTTTTT. Translating gives CASSLRMLAGGITGELFF.

The V call is TRBV9, the J call TRBJ2-3, with 8 nucleotides matching TRBD2. CDR3 length: 18 amino acids. V shed 0 bases, J shed 6 bases, and the junction held 15 bases outside the gene matches. Per the germline V gene, CDR1 is SGDLS and CDR2 is YYNGEE. The CDR3 DNA follows: TGTGCCAGCAGCGTAGGTGGTAGCGGGGCCCCGGCGGTCGATACGCAGTATTTT. Protein product: CASSVGGSGAPAVDTQYF.

This chain links TRBV7-2 with TRBJ2-7; D is possibly TRBD2 (5 bases). The CDR3 consists of 15 residues. The V gene lost 4 bases and the J gene lost 0 bases, with 13 bases spanning the gap. Germline-derived CDR1 and CDR2 are SGHTA and FQGNSA. CDR3 residues: CASSYGGRSSYEQYF. For the CDR3, the DNA is TGTGCCAGCAGCTATGGAGGAAGGAGCTCCTACGAGCAGTACTTC.

The V call is TRBV10-1, the J call TRBJ2-2, with TRBD2 matching over 8 bases. J gave up 5 bases and V 6 bases, and 8 bases lay outside the gene matches. This CDR3 has 15 residues. Per the germline V gene, CDR1 is WNHNN and CDR2 is SYGVQD (reference sequence). CDR3 DNA sequence: TGCGCCAGCAGAGCGGCGGGAGGAGGTACCGGGGAGCTGTTTTTT. Translation gives CASRAAGGGTGELFF.

This clonotype appeared a single time. The V and J genes are TRBV20-1 and TRBJ1-2; TRBD1 is a possible D gene (5 bases). Deletions cut 1 base from V and 7 bases from J, with 16 bases between. Germline V CDR1 and CDR2: DFQATT, SNEGSKA (reference sequence). The CDR3 contains 14 residues. In DNA, the CDR3 is TGCAGTGCTAGAGTCAGGGACGGCCGTTTTGGCTACACCTTC. Amino acid sequence: CSARVRDGRFGYTF.

The CDR3 bases are TGTGCCAGCAGCTCACCGGGGGGAGCTAACTATGGCTACACCTTC. Amino acid sequence: CASSSPGGANYGYTF. This rearrangement joins TRBV28 to TRBJ1-2, with D tentatively TRBD1 (5 bases). This CDR3 is 15 amino acids long. Germline V CDR1 and CDR2: MDHEN, SYDVKM. The germline V and J ends were trimmed by 6 bases and 0 bases, with 14 bases remaining between them.

This rearrangement joins TRBV28 to TRBJ1-2; D remains unclear. Germline V CDR1 and CDR2: MDHEN, SYDVKM. With 6 bases removed from V and 5 bases from J, the gap between germline ends came to 13 bases. This CDR3 contains 13 residues. The CDR3 DNA is TGTGCCAGCAGACCTAACGGTTATTATGGCTACACCTTC. Translating it yields CASRPNGYYGYTF.

The chain joins TRBV24-1 to TRBJ2-5; 7 nucleotides match TRBD2. The CDR3 extends over 16 amino acids. The germline CDR1 and CDR2 sequences are KGHDR and SFDVKD. Trimming cost V 2 bases and J 4 bases; bases outside gene matches: 9. In DNA form, the CDR3 reads TGTGCCACCAGTGATTATTCTCCGGGAGGATTAGAGACCCAGTACTTC. Translated, it gives CATSDYSPGGLETQYF.